The 29 T cell receptor beta chains below come from one sample, sequenced in a study of CD4 T cells in relation to SARS-CoV-2 and coronaviruses (dated by TCRdb to about 2021). Library method: the immunoSEQ multiplex PCR assay. In its TCRdb copy, this immuneACCESS table keeps in-frame sequences only and misses some clones. Where compared with another copy, unresolved V genes explain less than half of these, and the others have no known cause. The sample table holds 35,000 to 40,000 clones, of which 75% to 90% were seen once. The ten largest clonotypes hold around 3.3% of the sample. The sample consisted of memory CD4+ T cells from PBMCs. Read against the paper, the sample's cell subset or site label means: memory (non-naive) CD4+ T cells. Receptors were obtained from an adult with COVID-19.

A single count supports this clone. The chain joins TRBV5-4 to TRBJ2-5; D is unclear. With 0 bases removed from V and 7 bases from J, the gap between germline ends came to 4 bases. The CDR3 runs to 11 residues. Germline CDR1 and CDR2: SGHNT and YYREEE (reference sequence). The CDR3 coding sequence is TGTGCCAGCAGCTTGGCGGGGACCCAGTACTTC. Translated, it gives CASSLAGTQYF.

The rearrangement joins TRBV4-2 to TRBJ2-7; no definite D call. Germline V gene sequence: CDR1 LGHNA, CDR2 YNFKEQ. This CDR3 has 15 amino acids. Deletions cut 4 bases from V and 10 bases from J, with 23 bases between. Here the CDR3 reads CASSLSTVTSTQQYF. CDR3 sequence (DNA): TGTGCCAGCAGCCTTTCGACTGTTACTTCTACTCAACAGTACTTC.

J is TRBJ2-4 and V is TRBV7-2; 7 bases map to TRBD2. CDR1 SGHTA and CDR2 FQGNSA come from the germline V gene. The CDR3 is 15 amino acids. The trim removed 5 bases at V and 4 bases at J, leaving 8 bases unmatched. CDR3 coding DNA: TGTGCCAGCAGCAAAGTGGGACTAACGAAAAACATTCAGTACTTC. It specifies CASSKVGLTKNIQYF.

V gene TRBV6-5 combines with J gene TRBJ2-1; 7 positions agree with TRBD1. CDR3 length: 15 residues. V dropped 5 bases and J dropped 2; count of bases not matched to a gene: 6. Germline V CDR1 and CDR2: MNHEY, SVGAGI. For the CDR3, the DNA is TGTGCCAGCAGTCGAAGGGGACAGCCCTACAATGAGCAGTTCTTC. It translates to CASSRRGQPYNEQFF.

The chain employs TRBV25-1 and TRBJ2-3, with D unclear. The CDR3 contains 12 residues. Germline V gives CDR1 MGHDK, CDR2 SYGVNS. The germline V and J ends were trimmed by 5 bases and 3 bases, with 6 bases remaining between them. CDR3 amino acids: CASSYGTDTQYF. For the CDR3, the DNA is TGTGCCAGCAGTTACGGAACAGATACGCAGTATTTT.

V is TRBV2 and J is TRBJ2-7; the D is unclear. CDR3 length equals 14 residues. V was cut by 7 bases and J by 0 bases, with 13 bases left in between. Germline values: CDR1 SNHLY, CDR2 FYNNEI. CDR3 sequence (DNA): TGTGCCAGCACCTCAAAACTGAGCTCCTACGAGCAGTACTTC. This translates into CASTSKLSSYEQYF.

Details on this clone: The junction departs from germline at one end; a sequencing error may be responsible. The rearrangement links TRBV2 to TRBJ2-7, with TRBD1 matching 8 bases. Germline V gene data show CDR1 as SNHLY and CDR2 as FYNNEI. The CDR3 has 17 residues. The CDR3 sequence is CASTEDWTGIWTYEQYF. CDR3 in DNA: TGTGCCAGCACTGAAGATTGGACAGGGATATGGACCTACGAGCAGTACTTC.

This chain uses TRBV7-9 with TRBJ2-7, with 7 bases identical to TRBD2. Germline trimming cut 4 bases from V and 3 bases from J; bases unmatched to any gene: 6. The length of the CDR3 is 14 residues. Germline V gene data show CDR1 as SEHNR and CDR2 as FQNEAQ (reference sequence). CDR3 sequence reads: CASSSDRGSYEQYF. The CDR3 DNA is TGTGCCAGCAGCTCAGACCGCGGGAGCTACGAGCAGTACTTC.

This clone turned up a few times. The chain links TRBV4-2 to TRBJ2-7, with D possibly TRBD2 on 6 matching bases. The CDR3 is 17 amino acids. V was clipped by 0 bases and J by 0 bases, with 15 bases between them. Per the germline V gene, CDR1 is LGHNA and CDR2 is YNFKEQ. The CDR3 nucleotides read TGTGCCAGCAGCCAAGAAGGACCCGGGAGCCCCTCCTACGAGCAGTACTTC. Its translation is CASSQEGPGSPSYEQYF.

This clone was counted a few times. The V call is TRBV5-1, the J call TRBJ1-2; TRBD1 matches at 8 bases. The CDR3 sequence is 14 residues long. Germline-derived CDR1 and CDR2 are SGHRS and YFSETQ. V trimming: 1 base; J trimming: 1 base; junction bases outside the gene matches: 0. CDR3 in amino acids: CASSLTGGNYGYTF. The CDR3 DNA reads as TGCGCCAGCAGCTTGACAGGGGGTAACTATGGCTACACCTTC.

The chain recombines TRBV27 with TRBJ2-7, with 9 bases that match TRBD1. CDR3 length: 14 residues. Germline trimming cut 4 bases from V and 3 bases from J; bases unmatched to any gene: 4. From germline, CDR1 is MNHEY and CDR2 SMNVEV (reference sequence). CDR3 nucleotides: TGTGCCAGCAGTTCCCGGACAGGGGTCTACGAGCAGTACTTC. This translates into CASSSRTGVYEQYF.

This clone was recorded only once. J is TRBJ2-7 and V is TRBV6-2 or TRBV6-3; D ambiguous. The ends were cut back, 5 bases at V and 0 bases at J, with 14 bases in the middle. The CDR3 spans 15 residues. Germline CDR1 and CDR2: MNHEY and SVGEGT. In nucleotides, the CDR3 is TGTGCCAGCAGTCAAATCACACGCAGCTCCTACGAGCAGTACTTC. Translated, it gives CASSQITRSSYEQYF.

This chain links TRBV18 with TRBJ1-4; the D is unclear. Germline CDR1 KGHSH, CDR2 LQKENI. The length of the CDR3 is 14 residues. The V and J ends lost 6 bases and 0 bases respectively, with 8 bases between them. The CDR3 coding sequence is TGTGCCAGCTCTCTCCGTGCAACTAATGAAAAACTGTTTTTT. Translated, it gives CASSLRATNEKLFF.

Points on this clone: The same CDR3 can be traced to other DNA sequences in this sample. V is TRBV7-2 and J is TRBJ2-3; 9 bases match TRBD1. The germline CDR1 and CDR2 sequences are SGHTA and FQGNSA. J lost 4 bases, V lost 1 base, and 0 bases had no gene match. The CDR3 totals 14 residues. CDR3 coding DNA: TGTGCCAGCAGCTTAGGACAGGGGGCAGATACGCAGTATTTT. Translating it yields CASSLGQGADTQYF.

The chain carries TRBV7-2 and TRBJ2-5; D might be TRBD2 (6 bases). With 5 bases removed from V and 5 bases from J, the gap between germline ends came to 15 bases. CDR3 length equals 14 residues. Germline V gene data show CDR1 as SGHTA and CDR2 as FQGNSA. This chain's CDR3 is CASSAGFGGETQYF. For the CDR3, the DNA is TGTGCCAGCAGCGCAGGCTTCGGGGGTGAGACCCAGTACTTC.

The CDR3 is CARSLGPIDEQFF. The DNA of the CDR3 is TGTGCCAGAAGCTTGGGACCGATCGATGAGCAGTTCTTC. The chain employs TRBV5-3 and TRBJ2-1; no clear D gene. TRBV5-3 is an open reading frame whose function is uncertain. The CDR3 is 13 residues long. V lost 0 bases, J lost 8 bases, and 9 bases lay in between.

The chain recombines TRBV6-2 or TRBV6-3 with TRBJ1-1, with a possible D match to TRBD1 (6 bases). The V and J ends lost 6 bases and 10 bases respectively, with 12 bases between them. The CDR3 is 11 residues long. Germline V gives CDR1 MNHEY, CDR2 SVGEGT. CDR3 sequence: CASSRGGGAFF. For the CDR3, the DNA is TGTGCCAGCAGCAGGGGTGGGGGAGCTTTCTTT.

This clone showed up just once. The chain joins TRBV18 to TRBJ2-1; TRBD1 aligns across 8 bases. CDR1 and CDR2 (germline): KGHSH, LQKENI. The CDR3 is made up of 16 amino acids. V was clipped by 3 bases and J by 0 bases; unmatched bases: 4. This CDR3 is CASSPTGGSSYNEQFF. In DNA, the CDR3 is TGTGCCAGCTCACCCACAGGGGGGAGCTCCTACAATGAGCAGTTCTTC.

This clone was counted between two and nine times. The gene calls are TRBV2 and TRBJ1-1; the D is unclear. Germline loops: CDR1 SNHLY, CDR2 FYNNEI. Between the trimmed V and J ends, which lost 10 bases and 0 bases, there was a span of 12 bases. The CDR3 has 13 residues. The CDR3 nucleotides are TGTGCCAACGCAGTAGATTTGAACACTGAAGCTTTCTTT. This sequence encodes CANAVDLNTEAFF.

The V gene is TRBV11-2, the J gene TRBJ2-3; D is undetermined. The CDR3 is made up of 13 amino acids. Trimming shortened V by 2 bases and J by 2 bases, and 5 bases separated the two germline ends. CDR1 and CDR2 (germline): SGHAT, FQNNGV. The CDR3 here is CASSLSHTDTQYF. The CDR3 nucleotides read TGTGCCAGCAGCTTATCGCACACAGATACGCAGTATTTT.

This chain links TRBV28 with TRBJ2-7; D is uncertain. Germline V gene data show CDR1 as MDHEN and CDR2 as SYDVKM. The CDR3 covers 14 residues. V lost 1 base, J lost 0 bases, and 7 bases lay in between. Written as DNA, the CDR3 is TGTGCCAGCAGTTTATTGGTAGCCTCCTACGAGCAGTACTTC. Amino acid sequence: CASSLLVASYEQYF.

This clone appeared once. The chain carries TRBV29-1 and TRBJ1-1; D remains ambiguous. Looked up from germline, CDR1 is SQVTM and CDR2 is ANQGSEA. The CDR3 sequence is 14 residues long. The V end was cut by 2 bases, the J end by 4 bases, with 14 bases between. The CDR3: CSVESAGLLTEAFF. The CDR3 DNA sequence: TGCAGCGTTGAATCGGCAGGTCTTCTCACTGAAGCTTTCTTT.

The V and J genes are TRBV10-2 and TRBJ2-4, with D tentatively TRBD1 (6 bases). There are 14 residues in the CDR3. Per the germline V gene, CDR1 is WSHSY and CDR2 is SAAADI. V dropped 6 bases and J dropped 6 bases, with 15 bases sitting between them. The CDR3 region is CASRPRTVGNIQYF. CDR3 DNA: TGCGCCAGCAGACCTAGGACAGTTGGAAACATTCAGTACTTC.

V and J are TRBV7-9 and TRBJ1-2; D gene uncertain. Trimming took off 5 bases at V and 2 bases at J, with 6 bases between the two ends. The germline gives CDR1 SEHNR, CDR2 FQNEAQ (reference sequence). There are 12 residues in the CDR3. The CDR3, as DNA: TGTGCCAGCAGCCTAGAGAACTATGGCTACACCTTC. Protein product: CASSLENYGYTF.

This chain connects TRBV6-5 to TRBJ2-7, with a possible D match to TRBD2 (6 bases). With 5 bases removed from V and 3 bases from J, the gap between germline ends came to 11 bases. This CDR3 is 13 amino acids long. Germline V lookup: CDR1 MNHEY, CDR2 SVGAGI. The CDR3 loop is CASSTTGGYEQYF. The CDR3 bases are TGTGCCAGCAGTACAACCGGGGGCTACGAGCAGTACTTC.

V gene TRBV3-1 (or the pseudogene TRBV3-2) combines with J gene TRBJ2-7; D assignment may be TRBD1 or TRBD2 (6 bases each). The CDR3 is made up of 16 amino acids. Germline CDR1 LGHDT, CDR2 YNNKEL (reference sequence). The germline V and J ends were trimmed by 1 base and 0 bases, with 13 bases remaining between them. Written as DNA, the CDR3 is TGTGCCAGCAGCCAAGTTTACAGGGACTCCTCCTACGAGCAGTACTTC. Its protein product is CASSQVYRDSSYEQYF.

This chain uses TRBV29-1 with TRBJ2-7; D tentatively reads TRBD1 or TRBD2 (10 bases each). With 4 bases removed from V and 4 bases from J, the gap between germline ends came to 29 bases. The CDR3 has 18 residues. Germline CDR1 and CDR2: SQVTM and ANQGSEA. The DNA of the CDR3 is TGCAGCGTTGCCGGGGGACAGGGGAGCTCTAGCGGGAGTTACGAGCAGTACTTC. It is translated as CSVAGGQGSSSGSYEQYF.

The rearrangement joins TRBV28 to TRBJ2-1; 9 bases align to TRBD2. Trimming took 6 bases from V and 7 from J; bases not matched to a gene: 10. The CDR3 contains 15 residues. Looked up from germline, CDR1 is MDHEN and CDR2 is SYDVKM. In DNA form, the CDR3 reads TGTGCCAGCAGCCCCGGGACTAGCAACATTAATGAGCAGTTCTTC. Protein product: CASSPGTSNINEQFF. The entire variable domain, with the rest obtained from reference TRBV28 and TRBJ2-1, is as follows: DVKVTQSSRYLVKRTGEKVFLECVQDMDHENMFWYRQDPGLGLRLIYFSYDVKMKEKGDIPEGYSVSREKKERFSLILESASTNQTSMYLCASSPGTSNINEQFFGPGTRLTVL.

The V call is TRBV19, the J call TRBJ2-2; D remains unclear. The CDR3 is 14 amino acids. Germline assignment: CDR1 LNHDA and CDR2 SQIVND (reference sequence). V gave up 3 bases and J gave up 1 base, with 6 bases separating them. CDR3 protein: CASSMKRNTGELFF. DNA of the CDR3: TGTGCCAGTAGTATGAAGAGGAACACCGGGGAGCTGTTTTTT.